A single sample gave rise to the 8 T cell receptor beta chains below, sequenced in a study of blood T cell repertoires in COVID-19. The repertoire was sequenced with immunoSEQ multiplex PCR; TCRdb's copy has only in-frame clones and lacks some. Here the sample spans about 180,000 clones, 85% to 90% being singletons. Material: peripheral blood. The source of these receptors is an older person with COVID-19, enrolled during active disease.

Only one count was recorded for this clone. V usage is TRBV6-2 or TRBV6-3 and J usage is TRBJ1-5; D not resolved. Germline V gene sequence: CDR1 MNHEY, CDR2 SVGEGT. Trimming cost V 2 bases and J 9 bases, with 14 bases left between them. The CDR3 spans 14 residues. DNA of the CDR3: TGTGCCAGCAGTTACATCGACCTCGAGGGGCCCCAGCATTTT. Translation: CASSYIDLEGPQHF.

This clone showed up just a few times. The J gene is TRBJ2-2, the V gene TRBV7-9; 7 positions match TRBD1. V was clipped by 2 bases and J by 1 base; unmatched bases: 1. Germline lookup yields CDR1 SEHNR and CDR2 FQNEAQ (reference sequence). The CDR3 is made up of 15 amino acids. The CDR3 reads CASSLWTGNTGELFF. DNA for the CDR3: TGTGCCAGCAGCTTATGGACAGGGAACACCGGGGAGCTGTTTTTT.

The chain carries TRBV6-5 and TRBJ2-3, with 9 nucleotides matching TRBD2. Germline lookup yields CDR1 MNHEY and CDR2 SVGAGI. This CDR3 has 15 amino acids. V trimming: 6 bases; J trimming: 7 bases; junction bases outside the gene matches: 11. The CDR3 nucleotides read TGTGCCAGCAGGGTCTTTGCGGGAGGGCCAAATACGCAGTATTTT. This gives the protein CASRVFAGGPNTQYF.

The CDR3: CASRSVDRGNTEAFF. CDR3 DNA sequence: TGTGCCAGCAGGAGCGTTGACAGGGGGAACACTGAAGCTTTCTTT. This rearrangement joins TRBV6-5 to TRBJ1-1; 8 nucleotides align to TRBD1. Germline assignment: CDR1 MNHEY and CDR2 SVGAGI. The CDR3 extends over 15 amino acids. The trim removed 6 bases at V and 1 base at J, leaving 7 bases unmatched.

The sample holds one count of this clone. CDR3 amino acids: CASRPVVGEIYGYTF. The CDR3 DNA follows: TGTGCCAGCAGGCCCGTTGTGGGCGAGATCTATGGCTACACCTTC. The chain carries TRBV27 and TRBJ1-2; D is unresolved. Germline V gene sequence: CDR1 MNHEY, CDR2 SMNVEV (reference sequence). CDR3 length: 15 amino acids. V was cut by 6 bases and J by 4 bases, with 18 bases left in between.

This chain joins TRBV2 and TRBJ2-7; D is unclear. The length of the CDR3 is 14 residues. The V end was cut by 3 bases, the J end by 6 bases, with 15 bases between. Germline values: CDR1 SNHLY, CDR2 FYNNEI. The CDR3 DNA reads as TGTGCCAGCAGTGACTCCCCGGGTCTGGGCGAGCAGTACTTC. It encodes CASSDSPGLGEQYF.

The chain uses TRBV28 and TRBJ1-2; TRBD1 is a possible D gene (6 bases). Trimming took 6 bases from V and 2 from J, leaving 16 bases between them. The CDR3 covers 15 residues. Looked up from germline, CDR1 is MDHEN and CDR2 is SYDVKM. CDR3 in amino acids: CASSLTLTGNYGYTF. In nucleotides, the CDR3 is TGTGCCAGCAGCCTAACCCTCACAGGGAACTATGGCTACACCTTC.

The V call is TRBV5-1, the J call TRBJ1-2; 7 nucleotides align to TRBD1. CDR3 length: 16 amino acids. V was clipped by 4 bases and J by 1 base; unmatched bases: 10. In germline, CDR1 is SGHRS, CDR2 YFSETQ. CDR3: CASSRGQASRNYGYTF. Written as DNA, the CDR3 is TGCGCCAGCAGCCGTGGACAGGCAAGCCGTAACTATGGCTACACCTTC.